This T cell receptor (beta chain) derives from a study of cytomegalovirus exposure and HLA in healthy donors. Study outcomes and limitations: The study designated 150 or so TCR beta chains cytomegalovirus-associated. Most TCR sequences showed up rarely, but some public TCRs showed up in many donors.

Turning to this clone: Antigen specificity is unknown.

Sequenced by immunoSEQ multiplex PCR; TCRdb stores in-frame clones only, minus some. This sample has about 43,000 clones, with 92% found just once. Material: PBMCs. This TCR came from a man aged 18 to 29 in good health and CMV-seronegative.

This CDR3 reads CSVVSVGEQYF. CDR3 nucleotides: TGCAGCGTTGTTAGTGTCGGCGAGCAGTACTTC. The chain joins TRBV29-1 to TRBJ2-7; no clear D gene. Germline V lookup: CDR1 SQVTM, CDR2 ANQGSEA. The CDR3 sequence is 11 residues long. V shed 4 bases and J shed 6 bases, with 10 bases lying between them.